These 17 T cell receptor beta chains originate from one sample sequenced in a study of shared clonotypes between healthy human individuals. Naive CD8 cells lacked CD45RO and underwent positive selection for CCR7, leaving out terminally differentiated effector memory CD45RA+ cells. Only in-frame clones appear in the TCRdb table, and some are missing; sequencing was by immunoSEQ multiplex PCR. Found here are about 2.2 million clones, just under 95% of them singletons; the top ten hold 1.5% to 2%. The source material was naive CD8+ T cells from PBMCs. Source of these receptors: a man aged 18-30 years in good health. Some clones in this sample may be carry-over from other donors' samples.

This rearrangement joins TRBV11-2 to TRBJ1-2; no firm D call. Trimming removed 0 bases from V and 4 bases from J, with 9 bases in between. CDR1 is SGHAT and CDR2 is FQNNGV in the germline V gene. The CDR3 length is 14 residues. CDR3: CASSLDPDGYGYTF. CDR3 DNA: TGTGCCAGCAGCTTAGATCCAGATGGCTATGGCTACACCTTC.

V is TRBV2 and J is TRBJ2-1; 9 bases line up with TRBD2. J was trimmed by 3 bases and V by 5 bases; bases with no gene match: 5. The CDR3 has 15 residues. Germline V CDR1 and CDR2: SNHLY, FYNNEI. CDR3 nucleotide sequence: TGTGCCAGCAGTTCAGCGGGAGGCATCTACAATGAGCAGTTCTTC. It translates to CASSSAGGIYNEQFF.

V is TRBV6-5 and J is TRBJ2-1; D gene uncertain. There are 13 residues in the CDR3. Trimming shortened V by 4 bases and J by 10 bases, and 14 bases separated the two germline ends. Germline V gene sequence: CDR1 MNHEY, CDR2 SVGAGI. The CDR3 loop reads CASSSALLNEQFF. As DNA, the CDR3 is TGTGCCAGCAGTTCGGCCCTTTTAAACGAGCAGTTCTTC.

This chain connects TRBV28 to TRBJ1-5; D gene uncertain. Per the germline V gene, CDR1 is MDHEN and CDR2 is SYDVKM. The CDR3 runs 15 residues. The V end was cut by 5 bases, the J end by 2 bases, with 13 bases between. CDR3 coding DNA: TGTGCCAGCAGTCAAGCTAGGGAAGGCAATCAGCCCCAGCATTTT. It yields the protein CASSQAREGNQPQHF. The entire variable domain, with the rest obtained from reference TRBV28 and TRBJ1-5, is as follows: DVKVTQSSRYLVKRTGEKVFLECVQDMDHENMFWYRQDPGLGLRLIYFSYDVKMKEKGDIPEGYSVSREKKERFSLILESASTNQTSMYLCASSQAREGNQPQHFGDGTRLSIL.

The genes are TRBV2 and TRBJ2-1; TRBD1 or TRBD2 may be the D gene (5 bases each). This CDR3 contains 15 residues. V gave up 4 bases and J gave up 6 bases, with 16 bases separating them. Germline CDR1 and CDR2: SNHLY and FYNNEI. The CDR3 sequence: CASSGYQGVGNEQFF. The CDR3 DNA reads TGTGCCAGCAGTGGTTATCAGGGAGTCGGCAATGAGCAGTTCTTC.

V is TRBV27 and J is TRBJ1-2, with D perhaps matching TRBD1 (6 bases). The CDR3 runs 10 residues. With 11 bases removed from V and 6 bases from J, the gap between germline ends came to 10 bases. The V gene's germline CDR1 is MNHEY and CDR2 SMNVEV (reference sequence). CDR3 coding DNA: TGTGCCGCAGGGGAGGATGGCTACACCTTC. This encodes CAAGEDGYTF.

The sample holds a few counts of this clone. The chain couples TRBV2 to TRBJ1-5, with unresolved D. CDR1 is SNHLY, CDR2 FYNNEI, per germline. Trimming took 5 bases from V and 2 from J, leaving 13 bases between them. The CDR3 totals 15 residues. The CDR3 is CASSSYIDGNQPQHF. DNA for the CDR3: TGTGCCAGCAGTTCCTATATCGATGGCAATCAGCCCCAGCATTTT.

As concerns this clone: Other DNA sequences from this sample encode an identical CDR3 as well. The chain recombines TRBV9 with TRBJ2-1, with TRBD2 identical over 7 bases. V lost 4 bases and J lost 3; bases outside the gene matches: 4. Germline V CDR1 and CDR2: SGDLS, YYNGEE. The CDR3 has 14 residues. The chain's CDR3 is CASSPSGNYNEQFF. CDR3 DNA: TGTGCCAGCAGCCCGAGCGGGAACTACAATGAGCAGTTCTTC. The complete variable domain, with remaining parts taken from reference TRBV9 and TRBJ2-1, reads DSGVTQTPKHLITATGQRVTLRCSPRSGDLSVYWYQQSLDQGLQFLIQYYNGEERAKGNILERFSAQQFPDLHSELNLSSLELGDSALYFCASSPSGNYNEQFFGPGTRLTVL.

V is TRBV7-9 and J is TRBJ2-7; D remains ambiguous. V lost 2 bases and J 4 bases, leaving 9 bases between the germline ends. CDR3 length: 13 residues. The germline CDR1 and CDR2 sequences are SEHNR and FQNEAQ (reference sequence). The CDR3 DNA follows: TGTGCCAGCAGCTTATTACCCGCGTACGAGCAGTACTTC. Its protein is CASSLLPAYEQYF.

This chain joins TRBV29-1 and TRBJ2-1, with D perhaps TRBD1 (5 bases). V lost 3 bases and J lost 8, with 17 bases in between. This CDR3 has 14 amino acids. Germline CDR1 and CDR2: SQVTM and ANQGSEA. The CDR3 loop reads CSVDLAGWADEQFF. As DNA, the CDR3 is TGCAGCGTTGACCTCGCAGGGTGGGCGGATGAGCAGTTCTTC.

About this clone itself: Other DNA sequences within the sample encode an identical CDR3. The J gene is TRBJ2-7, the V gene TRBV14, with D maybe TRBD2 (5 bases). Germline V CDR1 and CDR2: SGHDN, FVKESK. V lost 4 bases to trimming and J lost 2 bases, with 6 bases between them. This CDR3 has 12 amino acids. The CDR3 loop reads CASSPGTYEQYF. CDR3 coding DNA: TGTGCCAGCAGCCCGGGGACCTACGAGCAGTACTTC.

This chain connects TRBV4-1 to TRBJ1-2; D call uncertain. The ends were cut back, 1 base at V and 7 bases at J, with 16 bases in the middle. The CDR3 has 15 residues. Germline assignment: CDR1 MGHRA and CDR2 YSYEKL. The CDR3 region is CASSQVPPTSGGYTF. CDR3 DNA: TGCGCCAGCAGCCAAGTCCCACCTACCTCGGGTGGCTACACCTTC.

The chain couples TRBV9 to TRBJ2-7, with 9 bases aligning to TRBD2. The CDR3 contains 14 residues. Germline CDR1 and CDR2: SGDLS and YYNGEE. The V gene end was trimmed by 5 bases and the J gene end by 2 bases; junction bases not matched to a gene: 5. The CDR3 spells CASSRASGAYEQYF. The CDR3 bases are TGTGCCAGCAGTCGTGCTAGCGGGGCCTACGAGCAGTACTTC.

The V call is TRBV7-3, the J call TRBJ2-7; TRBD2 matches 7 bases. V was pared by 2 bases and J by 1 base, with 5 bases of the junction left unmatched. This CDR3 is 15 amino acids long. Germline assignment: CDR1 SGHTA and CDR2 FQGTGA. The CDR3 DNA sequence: TGTGCCAGCAGCTTAGGCCTAGCGGAATCCTACGAGCAGTACTTC. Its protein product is CASSLGLAESYEQYF.

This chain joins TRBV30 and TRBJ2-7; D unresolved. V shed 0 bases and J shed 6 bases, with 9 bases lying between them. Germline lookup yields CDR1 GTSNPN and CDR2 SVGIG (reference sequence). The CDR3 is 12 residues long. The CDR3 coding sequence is TGTGCCTGGAGTGTGTCCTCATCCGAGCAGTACTTC. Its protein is CAWSVSSSEQYF.

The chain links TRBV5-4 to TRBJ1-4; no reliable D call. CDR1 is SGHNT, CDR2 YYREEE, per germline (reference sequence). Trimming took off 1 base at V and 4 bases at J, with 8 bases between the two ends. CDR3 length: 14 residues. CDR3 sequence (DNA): TGTGCCAGCAGCTTGAAGGGTATTAATGAAAAACTGTTTTTT. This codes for CASSLKGINEKLFF.

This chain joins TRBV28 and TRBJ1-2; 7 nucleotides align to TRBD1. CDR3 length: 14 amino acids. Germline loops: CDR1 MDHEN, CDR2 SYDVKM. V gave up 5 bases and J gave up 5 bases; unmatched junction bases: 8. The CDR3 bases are TGTGCCAGCAGTCCGGCCGGGACAGCATATGGCTACACCTTC. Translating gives CASSPAGTAYGYTF.